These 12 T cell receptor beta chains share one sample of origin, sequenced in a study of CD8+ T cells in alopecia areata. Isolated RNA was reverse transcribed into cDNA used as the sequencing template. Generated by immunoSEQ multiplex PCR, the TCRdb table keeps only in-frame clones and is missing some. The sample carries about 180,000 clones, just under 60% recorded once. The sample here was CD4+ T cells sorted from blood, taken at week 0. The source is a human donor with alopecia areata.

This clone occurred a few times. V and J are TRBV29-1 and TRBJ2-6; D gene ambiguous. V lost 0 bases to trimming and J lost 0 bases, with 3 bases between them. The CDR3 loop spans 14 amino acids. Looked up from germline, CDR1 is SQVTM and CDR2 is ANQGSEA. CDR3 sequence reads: CSVEDSSGANVLTF. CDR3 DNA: TGCAGCGTTGAAGACAGCTCTGGGGCCAACGTCCTGACTTTC.

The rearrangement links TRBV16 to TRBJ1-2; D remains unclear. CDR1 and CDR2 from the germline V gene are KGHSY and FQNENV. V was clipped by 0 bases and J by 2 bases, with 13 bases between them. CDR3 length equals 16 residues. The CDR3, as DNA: TGTGCCAGCAGCCAATCGAACCCCTTGGGGAACTATGGCTACACCTTC. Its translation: CASSQSNPLGNYGYTF.

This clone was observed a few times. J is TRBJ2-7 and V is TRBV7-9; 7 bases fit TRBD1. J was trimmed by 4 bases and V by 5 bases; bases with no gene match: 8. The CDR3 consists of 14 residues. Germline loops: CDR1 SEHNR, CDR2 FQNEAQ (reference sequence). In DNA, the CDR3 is TGTGCCAGCAGCAGGGACAGAGCCTTTTACGAGCAGTACTTC. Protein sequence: CASSRDRAFYEQYF.

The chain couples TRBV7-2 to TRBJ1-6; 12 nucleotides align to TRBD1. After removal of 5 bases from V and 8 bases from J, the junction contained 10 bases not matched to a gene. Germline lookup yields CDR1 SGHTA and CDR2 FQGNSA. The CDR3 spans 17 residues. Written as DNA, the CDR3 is TGTGCCAGCAGCCCGAAAGGGACAGGGGGCGGGTATTCACCCCTCCACTTT. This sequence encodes CASSPKGTGGGYSPLHF.

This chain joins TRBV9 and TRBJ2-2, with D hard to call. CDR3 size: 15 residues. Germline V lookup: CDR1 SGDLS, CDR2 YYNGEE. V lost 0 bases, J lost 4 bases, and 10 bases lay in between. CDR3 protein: CASSVVSWGTGELFF. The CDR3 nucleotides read TGTGCCAGCAGCGTAGTGAGTTGGGGCACCGGGGAGCTGTTTTTT.

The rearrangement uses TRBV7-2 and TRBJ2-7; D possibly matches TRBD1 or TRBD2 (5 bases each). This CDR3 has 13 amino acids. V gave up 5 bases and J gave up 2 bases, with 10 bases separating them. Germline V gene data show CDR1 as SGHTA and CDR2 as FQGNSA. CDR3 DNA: TGTGCCAGCAGCACCCAGGGACCCTACGAGCAGTACTTC. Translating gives CASSTQGPYEQYF.

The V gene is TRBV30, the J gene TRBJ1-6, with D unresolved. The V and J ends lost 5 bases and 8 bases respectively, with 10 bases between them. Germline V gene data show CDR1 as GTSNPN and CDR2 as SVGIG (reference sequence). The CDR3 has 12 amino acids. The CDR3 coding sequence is TGTGCCTGGGGGAGGGTAGATTCACCCCTCCACTTT. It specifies CAWGRVDSPLHF.

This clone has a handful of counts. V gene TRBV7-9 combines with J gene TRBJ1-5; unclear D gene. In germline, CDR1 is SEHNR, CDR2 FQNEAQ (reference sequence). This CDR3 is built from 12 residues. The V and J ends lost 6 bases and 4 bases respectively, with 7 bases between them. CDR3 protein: CASRRDNQPQHF. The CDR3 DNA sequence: TGTGCCAGCAGGAGAGATAATCAGCCCCAGCATTTT.

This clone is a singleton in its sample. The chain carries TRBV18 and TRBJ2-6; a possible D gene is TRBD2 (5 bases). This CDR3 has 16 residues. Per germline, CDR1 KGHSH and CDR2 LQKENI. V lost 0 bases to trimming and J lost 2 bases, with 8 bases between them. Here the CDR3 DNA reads TGTGCCAGCTCACCACCCGGACTCACTGGGGCCAACGTCCTGACTTTC. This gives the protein CASSPPGLTGANVLTF.

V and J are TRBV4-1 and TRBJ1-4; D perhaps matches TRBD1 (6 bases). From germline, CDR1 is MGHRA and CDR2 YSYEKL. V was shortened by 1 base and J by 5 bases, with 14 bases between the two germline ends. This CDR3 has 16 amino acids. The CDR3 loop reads CASSQGRQARNEKLFF. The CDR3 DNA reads TGCGCCAGCAGCCAAGGGAGACAGGCCAGAAATGAAAAACTGTTTTTT.

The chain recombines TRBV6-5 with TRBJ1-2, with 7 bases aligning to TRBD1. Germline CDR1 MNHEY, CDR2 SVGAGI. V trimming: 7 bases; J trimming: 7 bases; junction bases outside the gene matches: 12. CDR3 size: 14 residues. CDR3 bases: TGTGCCAGCACCTTGGACAGGAGTCGGGGTGGCTACACCTTC. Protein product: CASTLDRSRGGYTF.

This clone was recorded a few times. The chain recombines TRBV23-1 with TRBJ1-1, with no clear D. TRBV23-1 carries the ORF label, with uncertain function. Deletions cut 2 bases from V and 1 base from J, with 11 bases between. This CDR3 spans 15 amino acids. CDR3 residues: CASSQPTVENTEAFF. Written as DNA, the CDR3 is TGCGCCAGCAGTCAACCGACCGTGGAGAACACTGAAGCTTTCTTT.